These T cell receptor beta chains were read from a single sample in a study of graft-versus-host responses after intestinal transplantation. These receptors lack a known antigen. Clones were read by immunoSEQ multiplex PCR, and TCRdb kept only the in-frame ones, dropping some. The sample lists 89,000 or so clones; around 83% were seen once. The sequencing used unstimulated CD4+ T cells sorted from spleen or lymph node cells, collected before intestinal transplant. The receptors were gathered from a human donor who received an intestinal transplant. CDR3s include the opening cysteine and the closing phenylalanine or tryptophan. Each record gives: J gene, V gene, clone size, D gene, CDR3 length, CDR3 protein, CDR3 DNA. The D gene is left open where the match is weak. Size is omitted from some rows. Given values are once, few, many or a class for expanded clones.

>TRBJ1-6|TRBV7-9|.|.|18
CASSFAAGSSSYNSPLHF
TGTGCCAGCAGCTTTGCTGCGGGGTCGAGCTCCTATAATTCACCCCTCCACTTT
>TRBJ1-4|TRBV28|.|TRBD1|15
CASSTRQGVAEKLFF
TGTGCCAGCAGTACACGACAGGGGGTGGCTGAAAAACTGTTTTTT
>TRBJ2-7|TRBV6-1|.|TRBD2|15
CASIRALGTRPEQYF
TGTGCCAGCATCCGGGCATTAGGGACTAGGCCCGAGCAGTACTTC
>TRBJ2-1|TRBV18|.|.|14
CASSPRLGLSEQFF
TGTGCCAGCTCACCTCGACTAGGTCTTAGTGAGCAGTTCTTC
>TRBJ1-6|TRBV5-1|.|.|16
CASSLALAGYNSPLHF
TGCGCCAGCAGCTTGGCTCTGGCAGGCTATAATTCACCCCTCCACTTT
>TRBJ1-2|TRBV6-5|.|.|15
CASSYHDHRDGGYTF
TGTGCCAGCAGTTACCACGATCACAGGGACGGTGGCTACACCTTC
>TRBJ2-1|TRBV28|.|TRBD2|16
CASSLPIPGGWGEQFF
TGTGCCAGCAGTTTACCTATCCCGGGGGGGTGGGGTGAGCAGTTCTTC
>TRBJ1-2|TRBV5-1|.|.|13
CASSYQGNYGYTF
TGCGCCAGCAGCTACCAGGGGAACTATGGCTACACCTTC
>TRBJ2-7|TRBV5-1|.|.|14
CASRKDGLPYEQYF
TGCGCCAGCAGGAAGGACGGACTACCCTACGAGCAGTACTTC
>TRBJ2-1|TRBV29-1|few|.|13
CSVVPGTYNEQFF
TGCAGCGTCGTCCCCGGGACTTACAATGAGCAGTTCTTC
>TRBJ2-7|TRBV7-2|.|.|14
CASSLISSSYEQYF
TGTGCCAGCAGCTTAATCTCGAGCTCCTACGAGCAGTACTTC
>TRBJ2-7|TRBV4-2|.|TRBD1|14
CASSRGGQGDEQYF
TGTGCCAGCAGCCGAGGTGGACAGGGGGACGAGCAGTACTTC
>TRBJ2-7|TRBV5-1|.|TRBD2|16
CASSVAGGWQSDEQYF
TGCGCCAGCAGCGTAGCGGGGGGATGGCAGAGTGACGAGCAGTACTTC
>TRBJ2-5|TRBV5-1|.|.|14
CASSLQGSQETQYF
TGCGCCAGCAGCCTACAGGGCTCTCAAGAGACCCAGTACTTC
>TRBJ2-5|TRBV5-6|.|.|16
CASSLPQPRTGETQYF
TGTGCCAGCAGCCTCCCACAACCTCGGACGGGGGAGACCCAGTACTTC
>TRBJ1-5|TRBV7-9|.|.|17
CASSSSGTLGSNQPQHF
TGTGCCAGCAGCTCTAGCGGGACTTTGGGAAGCAATCAGCCCCAGCATTTT
>TRBJ2-2|TRBV5-4|.|.|14
CASSRGSGTGELFF
TGTGCCAGCAGCCGGGGTAGTGGCACCGGGGAGCTGTTTTTT
>TRBJ1-2|TRBV6-1|.|TRBD1|14
CASSLGGFDYGYTF
TGTGCCAGCAGTCTAGGGGGCTTCGACTATGGCTACACCTTC
>TRBJ1-5|TRBV10-3|.|.|13
CAIKTDVDQPQHF
TGTGCCATCAAGACAGATGTCGATCAGCCCCAGCATTTT
>TRBJ2-1|TRBV11-3|.|.|15
CASSSGLLTYNEQFF
TGTGCCAGCAGCTCGGGACTCCTAACCTACAATGAGCAGTTCTTC
>TRBJ1-6|TRBV28|.|.|15
CASSLSGLYNSPLHF
TGTGCCAGCAGTTTGTCGGGACTTTATAATTCACCCCTCCACTTT
>TRBJ2-3|TRBV11-2|.|.|16
CASSLSSWGTTDTQYF
TGTGCCAGCAGCTTAAGCTCCTGGGGCACCACAGATACGCAGTATTTT
>TRBJ2-3|TRBV5-5|.|TRBD1|16
CASSLGQAFSTDTQYF
TGTGCCAGCAGCCTAGGACAGGCGTTTAGCACAGATACGCAGTATTTT